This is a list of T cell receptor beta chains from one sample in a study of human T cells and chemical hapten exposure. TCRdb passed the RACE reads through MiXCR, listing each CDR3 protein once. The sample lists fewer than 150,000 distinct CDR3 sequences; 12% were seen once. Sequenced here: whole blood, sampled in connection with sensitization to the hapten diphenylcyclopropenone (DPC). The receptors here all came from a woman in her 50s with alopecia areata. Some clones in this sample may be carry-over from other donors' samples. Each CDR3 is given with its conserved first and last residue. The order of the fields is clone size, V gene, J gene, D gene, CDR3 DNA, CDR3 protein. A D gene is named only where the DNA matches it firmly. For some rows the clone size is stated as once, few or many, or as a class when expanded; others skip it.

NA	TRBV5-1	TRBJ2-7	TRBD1	TGCGCCAGCAGCTTGCACGGACAGGGGATGAACGAGCAGTACTTC	CASSLHGQGMNEQYF
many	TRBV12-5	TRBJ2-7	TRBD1	TGTGCTAGAGTCAAGGGGACAGTCTCCTACGAGCAGTACTTC	CARVKGTVSYEQYF
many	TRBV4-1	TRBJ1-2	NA	TGCGCCAGCAGCCCCCAGGGGACGAGGCAAGACTATGGCTACACCTTC	CASSPQGTRQDYGYTF
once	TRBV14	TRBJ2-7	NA	TGTGCCAGCAGCCACCAGGGAAACTACGAGCAGTACTTC	CASSHQGNYEQYF
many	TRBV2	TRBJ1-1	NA	TGTGCCAGCACTTCAGGGAAGGCGACCACTGAAGCTTTCTTT	CASTSGKATTEAFF
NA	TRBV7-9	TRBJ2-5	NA	TGTGCCAGCAGCTTAGTCCAGGGCGGACAAGAGACCCAGTACTTC	CASSLVQGGQETQYF
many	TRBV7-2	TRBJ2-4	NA	TGTGCCAGCAGCTCCGGAGCCAAAAACATTCAGTACTTC	CASSSGAKNIQYF
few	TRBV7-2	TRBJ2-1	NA	TGTGCCAGCAGCCCCGAAAGGCTTTCCTACAATGAGCAGTTCTTC	CASSPERLSYNEQFF
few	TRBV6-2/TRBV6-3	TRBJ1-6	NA	TGTGCCAGCAGTTACGGCGGAAAAGGGTCACCCCTCCACTTT	CASSYGGKGSPLHF
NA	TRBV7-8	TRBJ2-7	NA	TGTGCCAGCAGCCCCCAAAGCGGGTCTACCTACGAGCAGTACTTC	CASSPQSGSTYEQYF
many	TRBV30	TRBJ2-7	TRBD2	TGTGCCTGGAGTCTAGCGGGGTCCTACGAGCAGTACTTC	CAWSLAGSYEQYF
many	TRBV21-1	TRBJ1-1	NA	TGTGCCAGCAGCCCGCGTTTCAGGGGGAACACTGAAGCTTTCTTT	CASSPRFRGNTEAFF
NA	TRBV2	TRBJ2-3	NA	TGTGCCAGCAGTAGACACGCGGGGTCCACAGATACGCAGTATTTT	CASSRHAGSTDTQYF
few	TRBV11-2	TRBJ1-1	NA	TGTGCCAGCACCTCCATGCCCAGGGGTGAAGCTTTCTTT	CASTSMPRGEAFF
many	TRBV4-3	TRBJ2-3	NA	TGCGCCAGCAGCCAAGATCGGGGGAAAGGAGATACGCAGTATTTT	CASSQDRGKGDTQYF
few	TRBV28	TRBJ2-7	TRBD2	TGTGCCAGCTTCACGAGGGCGGGAGGTGCCTCCTACGAGCAGTACTTC	CASFTRAGGASYEQYF
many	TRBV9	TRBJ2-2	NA	TGTGCCAGCAGCCAGCAAAAGAGCCCCTCGAGCACCGGGGAGCTGTTTTTT	CASSQQKSPSSTGELFF
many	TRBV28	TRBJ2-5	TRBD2	TGTGCCAGCAGTTTAGGAGCTAGCGGGCACCAAGAGACCCAGTACTTC	CASSLGASGHQETQYF
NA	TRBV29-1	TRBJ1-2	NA	TGCAGCGTTGAGGGCCTTGGTGGGAACCTCAATGGCTACACCTTC	CSVEGLGGNLNGYTF
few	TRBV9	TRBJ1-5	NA	TGTGCCAGCAGCGTACAGGACCATCAGCCCCAGCATTTT	CASSVQDHQPQHF
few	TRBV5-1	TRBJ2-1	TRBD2	TGCGCCAGCAGCTTGGTGAGCGGGAGGGCCGGAAATGAGCAGTTCTTC	CASSLVSGRAGNEQFF
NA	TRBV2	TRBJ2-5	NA	TGTGCCAGCAGTGAAGCGCAGAGCCGGTACTTC	CASSEAQSRYF
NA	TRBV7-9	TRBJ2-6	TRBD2	TGTGCCAGCAGTACCGCCCCTGGACTAGCGAGTCTCTCTGGGGCCAACGTCCTGACTTTC	CASSTAPGLASLSGANVLTF
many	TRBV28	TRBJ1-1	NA	TGTGCCAGCAGTCCGTCGATAGGGAGGAAAACTGAAGCTTTCTTT	CASSPSIGRKTEAFF
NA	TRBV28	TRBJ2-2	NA	TGTGCCAGCAGTCCGCCGGAGCGGTGGGGGGAGCTGTTTTTT	CASSPPERWGELFF
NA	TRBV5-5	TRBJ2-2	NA	TGTGCCAGCAGCTTGATACCGTGGACATTGAACACCGGGGAGCTGTTTTTT	CASSLIPWTLNTGELFF
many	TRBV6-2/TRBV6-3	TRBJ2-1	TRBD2	TGTGCCAGCACACCCAGCGGGAGAGGGGCAGAGCAGTTCTTC	CASTPSGRGAEQFF
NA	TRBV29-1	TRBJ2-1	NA	TGCAGCGTTGACCCCAGGGACTTATACAATGAGCAGTTCTTC	CSVDPRDLYNEQFF